Following are 25 T cell receptor beta chains from one sample sequenced in a study of blood T cell repertoires in COVID-19. Assay used: immunoSEQ multiplex PCR; TCRdb lists only in-frame clones, some missing. The table shows about 110,000 clones, with over 70% occurring only once. Sequencing input: peripheral blood. These receptors came from a human donor with acute or convalescent COVID-19. The donor label of this sample is uncertain.

This clone was seen many times. The chain links TRBV14 to TRBJ2-2; D is undetermined. In germline, CDR1 is SGHDN, CDR2 FVKESK. Trimming removed 4 bases at V and 6 bases at J, with 12 bases between. The CDR3 loop spans 14 amino acids. The CDR3 loop is CASSLTSSAGELFF. Written as DNA, the CDR3 is TGTGCCAGCAGCCTTACGAGTTCCGCCGGGGAGCTGTTTTTT. The whole variable domain, remainder taken from reference TRBV14 and TRBJ2-2, is EAGVTQFPSHSVIEKGQTVTLRCDPISGHDNLYWYRRVMGKEIKFLLHFVKESKQDESGMPNNRFLAERTGGTYSTLKVQPAELEDSGVYFCASSLTSSAGELFFGEGSRLTVL.

This clone was observed at least ten times. The V and J genes are TRBV27 and TRBJ1-6, with D possibly TRBD1 on 5 matching bases. Trimming pared 2 bases from V and 7 bases from J, leaving 12 bases between. The germline gives CDR1 MNHEY, CDR2 SMNVEV (reference sequence). There are 15 residues in the CDR3. The DNA of the CDR3 is TGTGCCAGCAGTTTAAGGGAGGGACGGAATTCACCCCTCCACTTT. Translating it yields CASSLREGRNSPLHF.

The chain joins TRBV6-4 to TRBJ2-7; 9 nucleotides match TRBD2. V lost 7 bases, J lost 3 bases, and 7 bases stayed unmatched. Germline CDR1 MRHNA, CDR2 SNTAGT. There are 14 residues in the CDR3. The CDR3 loop reads CASNGAGGIYEQYV. The DNA of the CDR3 is TGTGCCAGCAACGGAGCGGGGGGAATCTACGAGCAGTACGTC.

The J gene is TRBJ2-2, the V gene TRBV19, with D maybe TRBD1 (6 bases). Trimming shortened V by 4 bases and J by 7 bases, and 10 bases separated the two germline ends. CDR1 and CDR2 from the germline V gene are LNHDA and SQIVND (reference sequence). This CDR3 spans 13 amino acids. The CDR3 nucleotides read TGTGCCAGTAGTAGGAAGGGGGTCGGGGAGCTGTTTTTT. Protein: CASSRKGVGELFF. The complete variable domain, with remaining parts taken from reference TRBV19 and TRBJ2-2, reads DGGITQSPKYLFRKEGQNVTLSCEQNLNHDAMYWYRQDPGQGLRLIYYSQIVNDFQKGDIAEGYSVSREKKESFPLTVTSAQKNPTAFYLCASSRKGVGELFFGEGSRLTVL.

The rearrangement links TRBV11-2 to TRBJ1-6, with D uncertain. The germline V gene has CDR1 SGHAT and CDR2 FQNNGV. This CDR3 has 13 residues. V was trimmed by 1 base and J by 9 bases, leaving 7 bases between them. The CDR3 region has the DNA TGTGCCAGCAGCTTAGTCGATAGTTCACCCCTCCACTTT. It specifies CASSLVDSSPLHF.

In its sample, this clone was seen many times. The chain uses TRBV6-5 and TRBJ2-7; 8 bases match TRBD2. Per germline, CDR1 MNHEY and CDR2 SVGAGI. Germline trimming cut 5 bases from V and 5 bases from J; bases unmatched to any gene: 5. This CDR3 has 13 residues. The CDR3 DNA is TGTGCCAGCAGTCTGACTAGCGCCAACGAGCAGTACTTC. Amino acid sequence: CASSLTSANEQYF.

This chain's CDR3 is CASSLGGGSSGELFF. CDR3 nucleotide sequence: TGTGCCAGCAGCTTAGGCGGGGGTAGCTCCGGGGAGCTGTTTTTT. V usage is TRBV7-9 and J usage is TRBJ2-2, with 7 bases lining up with TRBD2. The CDR3 length is 15 residues. The J segment lost 6 bases and the V segment lost 1 base, leaving 5 bases of the junction unmatched. Germline assignment: CDR1 SEHNR and CDR2 FQNEAQ (reference sequence).

This clone came up a few times. The J gene is TRBJ1-6, the V gene TRBV6-5; D perhaps matches TRBD1 (5 bases). The V gene lost 4 bases and the J gene lost 15 bases, with 13 bases spanning the gap. This CDR3 has 12 residues. Germline CDR1 MNHEY, CDR2 SVGAGI. The CDR3 region has the DNA TGTGCCAGCAGTTCCCCCGGACAACTCCTCCACTTT. This sequence encodes CASSSPGQLLHF.

The CDR3 loop is CASSVTGTGGLLKQFF. The CDR3 DNA reads TGTGCCAGCAGCGTAACCGGGACAGGGGGCCTTTTGAAGCAGTTCTTC. The rearrangement links TRBV11-2 to TRBJ2-1; 12 bases fit TRBD1. The CDR3 extends over 16 amino acids. CDR1 is SGHAT, CDR2 FQNNGV, per germline. J was trimmed by 11 bases and V by 5 bases; bases with no gene match: 13.

This clone has at least ten counts. The chain combines TRBV6-2 or TRBV6-3 with TRBJ2-5; no firm D call. CDR1 and CDR2 (germline): MNHEY, SVGEGT. This CDR3 comprises 12 residues. Trimming took 0 bases from V and 5 from J, leaving 4 bases between them. CDR3 coding DNA: TGTGCCAGCAGTTACTCGAGGGAGACCCAGTACTTC. It is translated as CASSYSRETQYF.

V is TRBV3-1 (or the pseudogene TRBV3-2) and J is TRBJ2-3; TRBD2 agrees at 9 bases. Germline V gene lookup returns CDR1 LGHDT and CDR2 YNNKEL (reference sequence). V was clipped by 1 base and J by 0 bases; unmatched bases: 8. The CDR3 totals 18 residues. The CDR3 DNA sequence: TGTGCCAGCAGCCAAGCCGTTGACCTAGCGGGAAGCACAGATACGCAGTATTTT. The encoded protein is CASSQAVDLAGSTDTQYF.

This clone was detected ten times or more. This rearrangement joins TRBV4-2 to TRBJ2-5; TRBD2 might be the D (6 bases). Trimming removed 1 base from V and 0 bases from J, with 6 bases in between. The CDR3 extends over 14 amino acids. The germline V gene encodes CDR1 LGHNA and CDR2 YNFKEQ. CDR3 sequence: CASSQGGDQETQYF. The CDR3 nucleotides read TGTGCCAGCAGCCAAGGGGGGGACCAAGAGACCCAGTACTTC.

J is TRBJ1-2 and V is TRBV14; TRBD1 might be the D (5 bases). The CDR3 extends over 18 amino acids. V lost 1 base, J lost 4 bases, and 22 bases lay in between. CDR1 is SGHDN and CDR2 is FVKESK in the germline V gene. CDR3 amino acids: CASSQVHGRAYVSYGYTF. The DNA of the CDR3 is TGTGCCAGCAGCCAAGTTCACGGCAGGGCGTATGTTAGCTATGGCTACACCTTC.

The chain couples TRBV5-5 to TRBJ2-7, with 10 positions matching TRBD1. Germline trimming cut 4 bases from V and 6 bases from J; bases unmatched to any gene: 7. Per the germline V gene, CDR1 is SGHKS and CDR2 is YYEKEE (reference sequence). The CDR3 is 14 residues long. The DNA for the CDR3 is TGTGCCAGCAGCCCGGACAGGGGGTTCCTCGAGCAGTACTTC. Amino acids: CASSPDRGFLEQYF.

CDR3 DNA: TGTGCCAGCAGTAGTACCGGGACAGGGCAGTATTTT. Its translation: CASSSTGTGQYF. The rearrangement uses TRBV6-5 and TRBJ2-3; TRBD1 aligns across 8 bases. CDR1 and CDR2 from the germline V gene are MNHEY and SVGAGI. Trimming took 5 bases from V and 11 from J; bases not matched to a gene: 6. The CDR3 spans 12 residues.

This clone was observed a few times. J is TRBJ2-3 and V is TRBV20-1; a possible D gene is TRBD2 (5 bases). The CDR3 extends over 10 amino acids. The V end lost 7 bases, the J end lost 6 bases, and 8 bases lay between the germline ends. In germline, CDR1 is DFQATT, CDR2 SNEGSKA (reference sequence). The CDR3 DNA follows: TGCAGTGTGGCTAGCGATACGCAGTATTTT. This translates into CSVASDTQYF.

This clone was detected only a few times. The rearrangement uses TRBV10-2 and TRBJ1-2, with 10 bases identical to TRBD1. CDR1 and CDR2 from the germline V gene are WSHSY and SAAADI. This CDR3 contains 15 residues. The V and J ends lost 7 bases and 3 bases, in that order; junction bases with no gene match: 8. The CDR3 DNA is TGCGCCAGCAATCCCGGGACAGGGGACGACTATGGCTACACCTTC. Translating it yields CASNPGTGDDYGYTF.

V is TRBV28 and J is TRBJ2-3; 8 positions agree with TRBD2. The V and J ends lost 3 bases and 3 bases, in that order; junction bases with no gene match: 5. Germline V CDR1 and CDR2: MDHEN, SYDVKM. The CDR3 has 15 residues. CDR3 nucleotides: TGTGCCAGCAGTTTTAGGCGGGGGGAAACAGATACGCAGTATTTT. The encoded protein is CASSFRRGETDTQYF.

The chain has TRBV7-2 and TRBJ1-5; D unclear. The germline gives CDR1 SGHTA, CDR2 FQGNSA. Between the trimmed V and J ends, which lost 2 bases and 1 base, there was a span of 9 bases. The CDR3 extends over 15 amino acids. In DNA, the CDR3 is TGTGCCAGCAGCTTAATCGACACAAGCAATCAGCCCCAGCATTTT. Its protein is CASSLIDTSNQPQHF.

The rearrangement uses TRBV4-2 and TRBJ1-1, with 9 bases lining up with TRBD1. From germline, CDR1 is LGHNA and CDR2 YNFKEQ. The CDR3 has 13 amino acids. Unmatched junction bases numbered 4, after V lost 1 base and J lost 10 bases. The CDR3 spells CASSQAGQGGAFF. CDR3 DNA sequence: TGTGCCAGCAGCCAAGCGGGACAGGGAGGAGCTTTCTTT.

This clone turned up a few times. The chain recombines TRBV2 with TRBJ2-7, with 8 bases identical to TRBD2. The CDR3 spans 14 residues. CDR1 is SNHLY and CDR2 is FYNNEI in the germline V gene. Losses at the gene ends were 6 bases for V and 2 bases for J; bases not matched to a gene: 6. The CDR3 region is CASRAAGATYEQYF. The DNA of the CDR3 is TGTGCCAGCAGGGCAGCGGGGGCGACCTACGAGCAGTACTTC.

This chain's CDR3 is CASSLVMTRQETQYF. CDR3 DNA: TGTGCCAGCAGCTTAGTTATGACACGCCAAGAGACCCAGTACTTC. V usage is TRBV11-2 and J usage is TRBJ2-5, with no clear D. Trimming took 1 base from V and 1 from J, leaving 10 bases between them. The length of the CDR3 is 15 residues. Germline V CDR1 and CDR2: SGHAT, FQNNGV.

CDR3 sequence: CASSGDRARDTQYF. CDR3 DNA: TGTGCCAGCAGCGGGGACAGGGCCCGAGATACGCAGTATTTT. The V and J genes are TRBV9 and TRBJ2-3, with 9 bases that match TRBD1. The CDR3 sequence is 14 residues long. Germline values: CDR1 SGDLS, CDR2 YYNGEE. V lost 3 bases and J lost 5; bases outside the gene matches: 4.

J is TRBJ1-4 and V is TRBV29-1, with D possibly matching TRBD1 (5 bases). The CDR3 consists of 14 residues. Germline CDR1 reads SQVTM; CDR2 reads ANQGSEA. Trimming left V 2 bases short and J 4 bases short, with 11 bases between. The CDR3 sequence: CSVESTGSNEKLFF. For the CDR3, the DNA is TGCAGCGTTGAATCAACAGGCAGTAATGAAAAACTGTTTTTT.

The rearrangement links TRBV4-1 to TRBJ1-4, with D possibly being TRBD1 (5 bases). The ends were cut back, 2 bases at V and 5 bases at J, with 15 bases in the middle. This CDR3 is built from 16 residues. The V gene's germline CDR1 is MGHRA and CDR2 YSYEKL. Here the CDR3 DNA reads TGCGCCAGCAGCCAATTGGGGCTGTCGGACAATGAAAAACTGTTTTTT. It yields the protein CASSQLGLSDNEKLFF.